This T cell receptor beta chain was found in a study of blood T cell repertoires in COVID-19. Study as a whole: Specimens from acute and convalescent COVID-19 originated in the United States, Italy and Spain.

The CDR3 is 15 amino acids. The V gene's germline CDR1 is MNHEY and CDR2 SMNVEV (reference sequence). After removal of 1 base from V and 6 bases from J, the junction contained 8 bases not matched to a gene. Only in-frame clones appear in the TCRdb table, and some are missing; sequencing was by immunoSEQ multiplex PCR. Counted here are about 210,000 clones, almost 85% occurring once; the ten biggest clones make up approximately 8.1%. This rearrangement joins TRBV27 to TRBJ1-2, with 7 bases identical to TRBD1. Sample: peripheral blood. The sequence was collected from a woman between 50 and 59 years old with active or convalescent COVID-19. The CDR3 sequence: CASSLYGQDRDGYTF. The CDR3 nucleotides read TGTGCCAGCAGTTTATACGGACAGGACAGAGATGGCTACACCTTC.